This TCR beta chain came from a study of cytomegalovirus exposure and HLA in healthy donors. The germline V gene encodes CDR1 SGHNT and CDR2 YENEEA. This CDR3 comprises 15 residues. The germline V and J ends were trimmed by 6 bases and 2 bases, with 17 bases remaining between them. It was healthy bone marrow donors who served as donors. This clone was detected a few times. Its matching antigen is unknown. General study results and limits: Despite most TCR sequences being rare, some public TCRs occurred in many donors. Sequencing artifact likely explains a cluster of highly shared sequence variants.

The PCR made use of 60 Vbeta and 13 Jbeta primers. Original data processing: A later analysis tallied some 80 million unique TCR beta chains, roughly 11 million of them shared. The table came from immunoSEQ multiplex PCR; TCRdb's copy has only in-frame clones and leaves some out. Clonal size and the V and J genes are those of that table, whereas D and trimming came from the DNA. The sample gives 150,000 to 200,000 clones, approximately 73% of which show up once; over 2% is in the top ten. This chain links TRBV11-3 with TRBJ2-7, with D possibly being TRBD1 (6 bases). The sequence was collected from a woman aged 25 to 39 in good health and CMV-seropositive. Specimen: PBMCs. The CDR3 reads CASSPPRDNAYEQYF. The CDR3 DNA reads as TGTGCCAGCAGTCCCCCCCGGGACAACGCCTACGAGCAGTACTTC.